Listed below are T cell receptor beta chains from one sample, sequenced in a study of regulatory T cells in long-lasting Graves disease. Via MiXCR, TCRdb re-called the multiplex PCR reads, giving one row per CDR3 protein. The table lists roughly 380,000 distinct CDR3 sequences, about 14% of them singletons. The sample was peripheral blood mononuclear cells (PBMCs), taken at new diagnosis, from a patient treated with antithyroid drugs. These receptors were taken from a female donor with Graves disease. CDR3s include the opening cysteine and the closing phenylalanine or tryptophan. A D gene is named only where the DNA matches it firmly. The size of a clone is reported for some rows only, either as once, few or many, or as a class for expanded clones.

d_call clone_size j_call v_call cdr3_nt cdr3_aa
NA NA TRBJ2-3 TRBV14 TGTGCCAGCAGCCAAGTGCAGAGCACAGATACGCAGTATTTT CASSQVQSTDTQYF
TRBD2 many TRBJ2-5 TRBV6-2/TRBV6-3 TGTGCCAGCAGTGAACAAGCGGGAGCTTTGGAGACCCAGTACTTC CASSEQAGALETQYF
NA NA TRBJ2-3 TRBV10-3 TGTGCCATCAGTGAGTCGCGCAGCACAGATACGCAGTATTTT CAISESRSTDTQYF
NA many TRBJ1-5 TRBV20-1 TGCAGTGCTAGAGAGCCAATCTGGGCTTTCCAGCATTTT CSAREPIWAFQHF
NA many TRBJ1-2 TRBV11-2 TGTGCCAGCAGCATCCTGCAGGGAACGATAAACTATGGCTACACCTTC CASSILQGTINYGYTF
TRBD2 few TRBJ2-6 TRBV20-1 TGCAGTGCTAGCCAATCGGCTAGCGGATACTCTGGGGCCAACGTCCTGACTTTC CSASQSASGYSGANVLTF
NA NA TRBJ2-3 TRBV7-2 TGTGCCAGCAGCCCTAGGACTCCCCGAGGGACAGATACGCAGTATTTT CASSPRTPRGTDTQYF
NA NA TRBJ2-3 TRBV28 TGTGCCAGCAGTTTATCGCGGGATACTAGCACAGATACGCAGTATTTT CASSLSRDTSTDTQYF
NA many TRBJ2-2 TRBV7-3 TGTGCCAGCAGCTTACGACACGTTGCGAACACCGGGGAGCTGTTTTTT CASSLRHVANTGELFF
TRBD2 many TRBJ2-1 TRBV7-9 TGTGCCAGCAGCTTGAGGCGGGGGGGGACCTACAATGAGCAGTTCTTC CASSLRRGGTYNEQFF
TRBD2 many TRBJ2-1 TRBV20-1 TGCAGTGCTAGGGTGGCGGGAGTGTCTCATGAGCAGTTCTTC CSARVAGVSHEQFF
TRBD1 many TRBJ2-7 TRBV4-3 TGCGCCAGCAGCCACGCGGACAGGGCGCACGAGCAGTACTTC CASSHADRAHEQYF
NA NA TRBJ1-6 TRBV20-1 TGCAGTGCTAGAGATGGTCTTTCCGGGAGCTCCTATAATTCACCCCTCCACTTT CSARDGLSGSSYNSPLHF
NA many TRBJ2-3 TRBV7-2 TGTGCCAGCAGCCCGTATGACCGGGACACAGATACGCAGTATTTT CASSPYDRDTDTQYF
NA NA TRBJ1-1 TRBV6-2/TRBV6-3 TGTGCCAGCAGTTACGGGGAGTCCACTGAAGCTTTCTTT CASSYGESTEAFF
NA NA TRBJ1-2 TRBV19 TGTGCCAGTAGTATCGGTTGGGGGCCCTATGGCTACACCTTC CASSIGWGPYGYTF
TRBD1 few TRBJ1-2 TRBV19 TGTGCCAGCGTACCGGGACAGGGGGCTGGCTACACCTTC CASVPGQGAGYTF
NA NA TRBJ2-3 TRBV20-1 TGCAGTGCTAGTCTAGGGGCGGGCACAGATACGCAGTATTTT CSASLGAGTDTQYF
TRBD1 NA TRBJ2-5 TRBV7-7 TGTGCTAGCAGCCGAACAGGGACAGGGGAGGGAGAGACCCAGTACTTC CASSRTGTGEGETQYF
NA many TRBJ1-5 TRBV4-1 TGCGCCAGCAGCCAAGCCGGAGCGAATCAGCCCCAGCATTTT CASSQAGANQPQHF
TRBD2 NA TRBJ2-3 TRBV20-1 TGCAGTGCTACCCTCACCCCATCTAGCGGGGGTACAGATACGCAGTATTTT CSATLTPSSGGTDTQYF
NA NA TRBJ1-1 TRBV20-1 TGCAGTGCTTACAGACCCTCTCAAGCTTTCTTT CSAYRPSQAFF
NA many TRBJ2-7 TRBV28 TGTGCCAGCATTGGACTACCTGGGTACGAGCAGTACTTC CASIGLPGYEQYF
NA many TRBJ2-7 TRBV5-4 TGTGCCAGCAGCTCACAGGGCGGCGGCTACGAGCAGTACTTC CASSSQGGGYEQYF
NA NA TRBJ2-2 TRBV6-5 TGTGCCAGCAGTTACGGTCTCCACCTAGCGTCCGGGGAGCTGTTTTTT CASSYGLHLASGELFF
NA many TRBJ2-5 TRBV7-2 TGTGCCAGCAGCGCGCAGGGTATTCAAGAGACCCAGTACTTC CASSAQGIQETQYF
TRBD1 NA TRBJ1-4 TRBV9 TGTGCCAGCAGCGTCGGACAGGGGACTAATGAAAAACTGTTTTTT CASSVGQGTNEKLFF
TRBD2 few TRBJ2-1 TRBV7-6 TGTGCCAGCAGCGTGGGACTAGCGACGAACAATGAGCAGTTCTTC CASSVGLATNNEQFF
NA few TRBJ1-5 TRBV4-1 TGCGCCAGCAGCCAAGATACAGGGTTCGGTCAGCCCCAGCATTTT CASSQDTGFGQPQHF
NA NA TRBJ2-7 TRBV5-1 TGCGCCAGCAGCGCTTCGATTAGCTCCTACGAGCAGTACTTC CASSASISSYEQYF
TRBD1 NA TRBJ2-7 TRBV7-2 TGTGCCAGCAGCTTAAACAGGGGCAGTCCCTACGAGCAGTACTTC CASSLNRGSPYEQYF
TRBD2 many TRBJ2-1 TRBV10-3 TGTGCCATCAGTGATTCAAGAGCGGGGTTCGCCTACAATGAGCAGTTCTTC CAISDSRAGFAYNEQFF
TRBD1 many TRBJ1-5 TRBV20-1 TGCAGTGCGCTAACAGGGGCGGCTGGCAATCAGCCCCAGCATTTT CSALTGAAGNQPQHF
TRBD1 many TRBJ1-1 TRBV4-1 TGCGCCAGCAGCCCTCTAGTAAGGGGACAGGGGGCGAGTAGAACTGAAGCTTTCTTT CASSPLVRGQGASRTEAFF
NA many TRBJ2-3 TRBV27 TGTGCCAGCGGTCGGGGTGGGGGTCCCACAGATACGCAGTATTTT CASGRGGGPTDTQYF
NA many TRBJ2-1 TRBV11-2 TGTGCCAGCAGCTTGGTTAGAGAGACATACCTAAACAATGAGCAGTTCTTC CASSLVRETYLNNEQFF
NA many TRBJ1-3 TRBV12-3/TRBV12-4 TGTGCCAGCAGCCACCTTCGGGGTGGAAACACCATATATTTT CASSHLRGGNTIYF
NA many TRBJ1-1 TRBV13 TGTGCCAGCAGCTTAGGTAGTACAGGGACCACTGAAGCTTTCTTT CASSLGSTGTTEAFF
NA many TRBJ1-2 TRBV7-9 TGTGCCAGCAGCTTAGCCGATGGGTCAGGGTGGAACTATGGCTACACCTTC CASSLADGSGWNYGYTF
TRBD1 many TRBJ1-1 TRBV27 TGTGCCAGCACCCGACAGGGATTGAACACTGAAGCTTTCTTT CASTRQGLNTEAFF
NA NA TRBJ1-5 TRBV6-2/TRBV6-3 TGTGCCAGCAGTTGCCCGTATAGCAATCAGCCCCAGCATTTT CASSCPYSNQPQHF
NA NA TRBJ2-1 TRBV7-9 TGTGCCAGCAGCTTCTCGGGAGATGAGCAGTTCTTC CASSFSGDEQFF
NA NA TRBJ2-6 TRBV27 TGTGCCAGCAGTCAGTTCGGGGGGGCCAACGTCCTGACTTTC CASSQFGGANVLTF
TRBD1 NA TRBJ1-2 TRBV29-1 TGCAGCGTCTCGGGACAGGGGGGAGGCTACACCTTC CSVSGQGGGYTF
NA many TRBJ1-5 TRBV10-2 TGCGCCAGCAGTGAGTCGACAGCGAATAGCAATCAGCCCCAGCATTTT CASSESTANSNQPQHF
NA few TRBJ2-5 TRBV6-1 TGTGCCAGCAGTATAAACAGGGATGATCAAGAGACCCAGTACTTC CASSINRDDQETQYF
NA few TRBJ1-3 TRBV6-5 TGTGCCAGCAGTAACTACCTTTCTGGAAACACCATATATTTT CASSNYLSGNTIYF